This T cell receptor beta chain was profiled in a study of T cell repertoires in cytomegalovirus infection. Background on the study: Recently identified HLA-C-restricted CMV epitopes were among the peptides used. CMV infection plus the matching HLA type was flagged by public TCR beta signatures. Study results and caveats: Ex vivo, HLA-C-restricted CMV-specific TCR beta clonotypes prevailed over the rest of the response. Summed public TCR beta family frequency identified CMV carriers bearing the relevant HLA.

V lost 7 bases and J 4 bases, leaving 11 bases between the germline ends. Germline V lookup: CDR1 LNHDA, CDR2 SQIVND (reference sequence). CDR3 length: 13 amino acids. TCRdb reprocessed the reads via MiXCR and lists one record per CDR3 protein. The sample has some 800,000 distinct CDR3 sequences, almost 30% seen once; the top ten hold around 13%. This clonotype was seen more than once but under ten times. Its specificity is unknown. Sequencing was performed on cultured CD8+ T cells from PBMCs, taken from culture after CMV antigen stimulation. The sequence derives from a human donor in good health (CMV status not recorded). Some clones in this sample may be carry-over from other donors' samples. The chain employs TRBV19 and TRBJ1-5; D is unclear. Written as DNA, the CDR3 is TGTGCCAGTACCTGGGTTGTTAATCAGCCCCAGCATTTT. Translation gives CASTWVVNQPQHF.